The 5 T cell receptor beta chains below were found in one sample sequenced in a study of blood T cell repertoires in COVID-19. Some clones are missing from TCRdb's copy, which holds only in-frame ones; the method was immunoSEQ multiplex PCR. The sample shows 200,000 or so clones, just over 85% of them seen only once. Sequenced material: PBMCs or T cells enriched from blood (not recorded which). Every receptor here comes from a woman in her 40s with acute COVID-19.

This clone has a single count. The rearrangement links TRBV29-1 to TRBJ1-1, with a possible D match to TRBD1 (6 bases). Deletions cut 4 bases from V and 4 bases from J, with 22 bases between. The CDR3 totals 16 residues. Germline V gene data show CDR1 as SQVTM and CDR2 as ANQGSEA. In DNA form, the CDR3 reads TGCAGCGTTGGGGAGGGACAATTGATGGCCAGCACTGAAGCTTTCTTT. Translated: CSVGEGQLMASTEAFF.

This chain uses TRBV2 with TRBJ2-1, with 7 bases lining up with TRBD2. The junction had 5 bases not matched to a gene; V was cut back by 5 bases and J by 10 bases. Germline loops: CDR1 SNHLY, CDR2 FYNNEI. The CDR3 has 12 residues. The CDR3: CASSFTSVEQFF. For the CDR3, the DNA is TGTGCCAGCAGTTTTACTAGCGTGGAGCAGTTCTTC.

The genes are TRBV29-1 and TRBJ1-2, with D possibly matching TRBD1 (5 bases). Trimming left V 2 bases short and J 1 base short, with 14 bases between. Germline V gene lookup returns CDR1 SQVTM and CDR2 ANQGSEA. This CDR3 comprises 15 residues. The DNA for the CDR3 is TGCAGCGTTGAAAAGGGCAGGGCAATTAACTATGGCTACACCTTC. Protein sequence: CSVEKGRAINYGYTF.

This clone was counted ten times or more. The V call is TRBV7-9, the J call TRBJ2-1, with 11 bases aligning to TRBD1. The CDR3 totals 15 residues. After removal of 5 bases from V and 9 bases from J, the junction contained 9 bases not matched to a gene. Germline V gives CDR1 SEHNR, CDR2 FQNEAQ (reference sequence). The CDR3 loop reads CASSPGTGGRIEQFF. The CDR3 nucleotides are TGTGCCAGCAGCCCGGGGACAGGGGGAAGGATTGAGCAGTTCTTC.

The chain carries TRBV24-1 and TRBJ2-2; TRBD2 might be the D (6 bases). The CDR3 runs 15 residues. The V and J ends lost 10 bases and 4 bases respectively, with 18 bases between them. The germline gives CDR1 KGHDR, CDR2 SFDVKD. The CDR3 sequence is CATGRADGSTGELFF. CDR3 DNA: TGTGCCACGGGAAGGGCAGACGGGAGCACCGGGGAGCTGTTTTTT.